This TCR beta chain appears in the sequencing data of a study of T-cell memory formation after mild COVID-19. Study-wide context: TCR clustering was largely donor specific. Whole-study findings and limits: Confirmation of SARS-CoV-2 specificity was lacking for second-wave clones peaking day 37. Pre-infection memory showed some responding clones, and this suggested that cross-reactive memory joined. Clones which contracted sat mainly in CM and EM if CD4+, and in EMRA if CD8+.

TCRdb called the 5' RACE reads again in MiXCR, with one record for every CDR3 protein. The data show approximately 340,000 distinct CDR3 sequences, over 10% seen once. Notes on this clonotype: Antigen: not known.

The CDR3 contains 17 residues. Deletions cut 0 bases from V and 7 bases from J, with 16 bases between. Germline V CDR1 and CDR2: LGHNA, YSLEER. This receptor was obtained from a man younger than 35 who had mild COVID-19 (a few samples of this study predate the infection). Cell type and time point are not known. The gene calls are TRBV4-3 and TRBJ1-6; D is possibly TRBD1 (5 bases). Sequencing used PBMCs or a T cell subset sorted from them (not recorded which). This CDR3 is CASSQDVAGPLNSPLHF. In DNA form, the CDR3 reads TGCGCCAGCAGCCAAGATGTCGCGGGGCCCCTAAATTCACCCCTCCACTTT.